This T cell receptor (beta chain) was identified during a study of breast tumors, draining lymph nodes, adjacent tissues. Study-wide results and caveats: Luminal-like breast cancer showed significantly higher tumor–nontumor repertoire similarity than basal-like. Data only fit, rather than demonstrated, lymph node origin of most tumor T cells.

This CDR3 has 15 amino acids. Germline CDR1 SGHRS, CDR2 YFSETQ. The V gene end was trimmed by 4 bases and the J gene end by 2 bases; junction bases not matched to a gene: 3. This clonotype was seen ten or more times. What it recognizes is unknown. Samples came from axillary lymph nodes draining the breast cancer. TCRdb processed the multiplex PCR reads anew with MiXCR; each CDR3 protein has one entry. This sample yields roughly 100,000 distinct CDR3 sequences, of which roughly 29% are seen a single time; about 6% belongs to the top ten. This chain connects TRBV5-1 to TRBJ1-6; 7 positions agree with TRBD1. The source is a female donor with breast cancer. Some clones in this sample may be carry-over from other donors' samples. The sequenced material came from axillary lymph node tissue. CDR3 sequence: CASSLGTAYNSPLHF. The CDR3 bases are TGCGCCAGCAGCCTCGGGACAGCCTATAATTCACCCCTCCACTTT.